These 2 T cell receptor beta chains originate from one sample sequenced in a study of OX40 agonist ivuxolimab in advanced cancers. Libraries came from the immunoSEQ multiplex PCR assay. TCRdb took over this immuneACCESS table, retaining in-frame rearrangements with V and J assigned. Such tables are incomplete; in checked studies, under half of the missing clones stem from an unresolved V gene, and the remainder is unexplained. Present in this sample are around 94,000 clones, approximately 89% of which were seen just once. The ten largest make up approximately 0.78% of the sample. The material was CD4+ or CD8+ T cells sorted from blood, obtained in a trial of the OX40 agonist ivuxolimab. The receptors stem from an adult with an advanced solid tumor such as melanoma, head and neck, liver or kidney cancer.

This chain's CDR3 is CASSLRTFNYGYTF. The CDR3 region has the DNA TGTGCCAGCAGCCTCCGGACCTTTAACTATGGCTACACCTTC. The chain uses TRBV5-6 and TRBJ1-2; D is unclear. The V gene's germline CDR1 is SGHDT and CDR2 YYEEEE. There are 14 residues in the CDR3. The V end lost 4 bases, the J end lost 1 base, and 11 bases lay between the germline ends.

Here the CDR3 reads CASSQAKTEPETQYF. The CDR3 region has the DNA TGTGCCAGCTCACAGGCGAAAACTGAGCCGGAGACCCAGTACTTC. This chain uses TRBV18 with TRBJ2-5; D is undetermined. The V gene lost 4 bases and the J gene lost 5 bases, with 17 bases spanning the gap. From germline, CDR1 is KGHSH and CDR2 LQKENI. The CDR3 is 15 amino acids.